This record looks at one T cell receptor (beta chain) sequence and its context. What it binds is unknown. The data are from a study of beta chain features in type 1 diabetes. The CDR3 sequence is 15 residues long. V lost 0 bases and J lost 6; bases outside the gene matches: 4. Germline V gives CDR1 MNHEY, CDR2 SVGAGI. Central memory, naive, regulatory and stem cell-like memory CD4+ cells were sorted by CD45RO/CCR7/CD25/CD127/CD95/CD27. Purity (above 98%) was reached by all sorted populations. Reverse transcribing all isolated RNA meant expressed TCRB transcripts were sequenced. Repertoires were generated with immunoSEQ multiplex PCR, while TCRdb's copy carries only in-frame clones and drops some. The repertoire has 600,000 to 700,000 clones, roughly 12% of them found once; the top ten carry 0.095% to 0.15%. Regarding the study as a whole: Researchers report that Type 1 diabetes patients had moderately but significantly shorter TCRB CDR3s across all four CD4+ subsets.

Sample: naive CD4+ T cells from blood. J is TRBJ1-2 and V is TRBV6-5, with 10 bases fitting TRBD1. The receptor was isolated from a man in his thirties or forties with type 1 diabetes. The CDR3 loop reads CASSYSFGTGDGYTF. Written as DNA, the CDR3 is TGTGCCAGCAGTTACTCTTTCGGGACAGGGGATGGCTACACCTTC.